The rows below give T cell receptor beta chains drawn from one sample of a study of blood T cell repertoires in COVID-19. Only in-frame clones appear in the TCRdb table, and some are missing; sequencing was by immunoSEQ multiplex PCR. The top ten hold over 9.5% of the sample, which has around 220,000 clones, about 82% seen once. Sequencing was done on a sample of peripheral blood. The receptors were sampled from a woman older than 75 with acute or convalescent COVID-19. CDR3s include the opening cysteine and the closing phenylalanine or tryptophan. D genes are given only for firm matches. Only some rows state a clone size, as once, few, many or a class for expanded clones.

v_call	clone_size	j_call	cdr3_length	d_call	cdr3_nt	cdr3_aa
TRBV7-8	NA	TRBJ2-3	15	NA	TGTGCCAGCAGCCGAGAGGGGTTTTCGGGAGATACGCAGTATTTT	CASSREGFSGDTQYF
TRBV3-1/TRBV3-2	NA	TRBJ1-5	15	NA	TGTGCCAGCAGCCCCCACGGGGACACTAATCAGCCCCAGCATTTT	CASSPHGDTNQPQHF
TRBV5-1	NA	TRBJ2-2	15	TRBD1	TGCGCCAGCAGCCAGGGGGCCTTGGGGACCGGGGAGCTGTTTTTT	CASSQGALGTGELFF
TRBV27	NA	TRBJ1-2	14	NA	TGTGCCAGCAGTTTATCGAATACGGGCTATGGCTACACCTTC	CASSLSNTGYGYTF
TRBV12-3/TRBV12-4	NA	TRBJ1-6	13	NA	TGTGCCAGCAGCCTAGCCGATAATTCACCCCTCCACTTT	CASSLADNSPLHF
TRBV11-2	NA	TRBJ1-3	15	NA	TGTGCCAGCAGCTTAGATCCGGGGGCTGGAAACACCATATATTTT	CASSLDPGAGNTIYF
TRBV19	NA	TRBJ1-1	14	NA	TGTGCCAGTAGTATCGCAGGGTTGAGCACTGAAGCTTTCTTT	CASSIAGLSTEAFF
TRBV27	NA	TRBJ1-5	15	TRBD1	TGTGCCAGCAGCGCCCCGGGACAGGGGAATCAGCCCCAGCATTTT	CASSAPGQGNQPQHF
TRBV18	NA	TRBJ1-5	15	TRBD1	TGTGCCAGCTCACCGGCGGCAGGGGGTTATCAGCCCCAGCATTTT	CASSPAAGGYQPQHF
TRBV19	NA	TRBJ2-1	16	TRBD1	TGTGCCAGTAGTGTGCTTAGGGGACAGGGGGACAATGAGCAGTTCTTC	CASSVLRGQGDNEQFF
TRBV5-1	NA	TRBJ1-1	13	NA	TGCGCCAGCAGCTTTAACGGGAACACTGAAGCTTTCTTT	CASSFNGNTEAFF
TRBV19	NA	TRBJ1-6	13	TRBD1	TGTGCCAGTAGTGAACAGGGGAATTCACCCCTCCACTTT	CASSEQGNSPLHF
TRBV19	many	TRBJ1-2	13	NA	TGTGCCAGTAGTCCCCCCGGGGTCTATGGCTACACCTTC	CASSPPGVYGYTF
TRBV6-2/TRBV6-3	NA	TRBJ2-1	19	TRBD1	TGTGCCAGCAGTTACAACCTATTACCCGGGACAGACCAATACAATGAGCAGTTCTTC	CASSYNLLPGTDQYNEQFF
TRBV18	NA	TRBJ2-2	14	NA	TGTGCCAGCTCCCTTACGGGCGGGATGGCGGAGCTGTTTTTT	CASSLTGGMAELFF
TRBV9	NA	TRBJ2-5	12	NA	TGTGCCAGCAGCGCAGACTCCGAGACCCAGTACTTC	CASSADSETQYF
TRBV25-1	NA	TRBJ2-7	13	NA	TGTGCCAGCAGTCCCTGGACACCCGTGGAGCAGTACTTC	CASSPWTPVEQYF
TRBV5-1	few	TRBJ2-5	16	TRBD2	TGCGCCAGCAGCTCACTAGCGGTGGGGGACGGAGAGACCCAGTACTTC	CASSSLAVGDGETQYF
TRBV30	NA	TRBJ2-2	16	TRBD2	TGTGCCTGGAATCGTCGGAGCGGGGGGGCAACCGGGGAGCTGTTTTTT	CAWNRRSGGATGELFF
TRBV2	NA	TRBJ2-5	15	TRBD2	TGTGCCAGCAGGCCGGGACTAGCGGATCAAGAGACCCAGTACTTC	CASRPGLADQETQYF
TRBV5-1	NA	TRBJ2-5	16	TRBD2	TGCGCCAGCAGCTTCCGACTAGCGGGAGACCAAGAGACCCAGTACTTC	CASSFRLAGDQETQYF
TRBV25-1	NA	TRBJ1-4	18	NA	TGTGCCAGCAGTGGCGTCCCGGGTGGGGGGGCTACTAATGAAAAACTGTTTTTT	CASSGVPGGGATNEKLFF
TRBV10-3	NA	TRBJ2-3	14	NA	TGTGCCATCAGACCCCCCGTGGCTACAGATACGCAGTATTTT	CAIRPPVATDTQYF
TRBV4-3	NA	TRBJ1-3	17	NA	TGCGCCAGCAGCCAAGATATCAGGCTGAGCTCTGGAAACACCATATATTTT	CASSQDIRLSSGNTIYF